The 26 T cell receptor beta chains below all came from one sample that was sequenced in a study of control samples from healthy donors and cancer patients. Data came from immunoSEQ multiplex PCR; TCRdb stores just in-frame clones and leaves some out. The table shows under 200,000 clones, with approximately 94% occurring only once. Sequencing input: blood. All receptors come from a woman in her thirties or forties in good health.

This clone is categorized as medium-sized (0.01 to 0.1%). The CDR3 coding sequence is TGTGCCAGCAGCTTAAAAGTTCAGGGGTTGAATGAGCAGTTCTTC. Translated: CASSLKVQGLNEQFF. This chain links TRBV5-4 with TRBJ2-1, with D perhaps TRBD1 (6 bases). Trimming removed 2 bases from V and 7 bases from J, with 16 bases in between. The length of the CDR3 is 15 residues. Germline lookup yields CDR1 SGHNT and CDR2 YYREEE (reference sequence).

CDR3 in amino acids: CASSQPPGRGNTEAFF. As DNA, the CDR3 is TGCGCCAGCAGCCAACCCCCGGGCAGAGGGAACACTGAAGCTTTCTTT. The chain uses TRBV4-3 and TRBJ1-1; D uncertain. Trimming took 2 bases from V and 1 from J, leaving 14 bases between them. The CDR3 is made up of 16 amino acids. Germline CDR1 reads LGHNA; CDR2 reads YSLEER.

The chain carries TRBV19 and TRBJ2-7; no clear D gene. Germline loops: CDR1 LNHDA, CDR2 SQIVND (reference sequence). V gave up 4 bases and J gave up 6 bases, with 13 bases separating them. The CDR3 length is 13 residues. The CDR3 region is CASSTTRGSEQYF. The CDR3, as DNA: TGTGCCAGTAGTACCACCAGAGGATCCGAGCAGTACTTC. Together with reference TRBV19 and TRBJ2-7, the CDR3 gives the full variable domain: DGGITQSPKYLFRKEGQNVTLSCEQNLNHDAMYWYRQDPGQGLRLIYYSQIVNDFQKGDIAEGYSVSREKKESFPLTVTSAQKNPTAFYLCASSTTRGSEQYFGPGTRLTVT.

The J gene is TRBJ1-5, the V gene TRBV4-2, with unresolved D. This CDR3 is built from 13 residues. Trimming left V 4 bases short and J 1 base short, with 5 bases between. Germline V gene data show CDR1 as LGHNA and CDR2 as YNFKEQ. CDR3 loop: CASSPMSNQPQHF. For the CDR3, the DNA is TGTGCCAGCAGCCCGATGAGCAATCAGCCCCAGCATTTT.

The chain recombines TRBV9 with TRBJ2-7; TRBD2 aligns across 10 bases. The CDR3 sequence is 16 residues long. V lost 3 bases to trimming and J lost 4 bases; unmatched junction nucleotides: 10. Germline CDR1 SGDLS, CDR2 YYNGEE. The CDR3 loop is CASSGSLAGDPYEQYF. The CDR3 nucleotides read TGTGCCAGCAGCGGAAGCCTAGCGGGGGATCCGTACGAGCAGTACTTC.

The V gene is TRBV20-1, the J gene TRBJ2-1; D perhaps matches TRBD2 (6 bases). Germline CDR1 DFQATT, CDR2 SNEGSKA (reference sequence). The germline V and J ends were trimmed by 3 bases and 10 bases, with 22 bases remaining between them. This CDR3 has 15 amino acids. The CDR3 region is CSASSASVDLIEQFF. CDR3 sequence (DNA): TGCAGTGCTAGTTCGGCTAGCGTGGACCTGATAGAGCAGTTCTTC.

This sequence joins TRBV27 and TRBJ1-5; no clear D. CDR3 length equals 14 residues. CDR1 and CDR2 (germline): MNHEY, SMNVEV (reference sequence). V was cut by 1 base and J by 11 bases, with 15 bases left in between. In nucleotides, the CDR3 is TGTGCCAGCAGTTTATTTTCCCCAGGTGGGTCCCAGCATTTT. Translation gives CASSLFSPGGSQHF.

CDR3 in amino acids: CASSPFEGGNTEAFF. In DNA, the CDR3 is TGTGCCAGCTCACCATTTGAGGGCGGGAACACTGAAGCTTTCTTT. The rearrangement uses TRBV18 and TRBJ1-1, with unresolved D. Trimming took off 2 bases at V and 1 base at J, with 11 bases between the two ends. Germline V gene lookup returns CDR1 KGHSH and CDR2 LQKENI. This CDR3 contains 15 residues.

The chain carries TRBV29-1 and TRBJ1-5; maybe TRBD1 (6 bases). The CDR3 covers 17 residues. Germline-derived CDR1 and CDR2 are SQVTM and ANQGSEA. The V end lost 5 bases, the J end lost 0 bases, and 20 bases lay between the germline ends. The CDR3 sequence: CSVLLEQGLYSNQPQHF. The CDR3 DNA reads TGCAGCGTTCTTTTAGAACAGGGCCTATATAGCAATCAGCCCCAGCATTTT.

This chain uses TRBV27 with TRBJ1-2, with D uncertain. Trimming took 0 bases from V and 5 from J, leaving 10 bases between them. The CDR3 sequence is 14 residues long. In germline, CDR1 is MNHEY, CDR2 SMNVEV (reference sequence). CDR3 bases: TGTGCCAGCAGTTTATCAAGACGGAGTTATGGCTACACCTTC. Protein: CASSLSRRSYGYTF.

This chain links TRBV9 with TRBJ2-1, with D perhaps matching TRBD1 or TRBD2 (5 bases each). The germline V and J ends were trimmed by 3 bases and 13 bases, with 17 bases remaining between them. This CDR3 is built from 13 residues. From germline, CDR1 is SGDLS and CDR2 YYNGEE. CDR3 protein: CASSGRDPNFQFF. DNA of the CDR3: TGTGCCAGCAGCGGCCGGGACCCAAATTTTCAGTTCTTC.

V gene TRBV11-3 combines with J gene TRBJ2-2, with TRBD1 identical over 7 bases. Germline V gene sequence: CDR1 SGHNT, CDR2 YENEEA. V dropped 5 bases and J dropped 5; count of bases not matched to a gene: 8. This CDR3 is built from 15 residues. This chain's CDR3 is CASSHTGATTGELFF. The CDR3, as DNA: TGTGCCAGCAGCCACACAGGGGCCACGACCGGGGAGCTGTTTTTT. Combining the CDR3 with reference TRBV11-3 and TRBJ2-2 gives the whole variable domain EAGVVQSPRYKIIEKKQPVAFWCNPISGHNTLYWYLQNLGQGPELLIRYENEEAVDDSQLPKDRFSAERLKGVDSTLKIQPAELGDSAVYLCASSHTGATTGELFFGEGSRLTVL.

The chain links TRBV19 to TRBJ1-1; maybe TRBD1 (6 bases). The CDR3 runs to 17 residues. Germline assignment: CDR1 LNHDA and CDR2 SQIVND (reference sequence). Trimming cost V 5 bases and J 3 bases, with 22 bases left between them. CDR3 nucleotide sequence: TGTGCCAGTAGTCTGAATTTGGGGGGCGGCTGGGACACTGAAGCTTTCTTT. This encodes CASSLNLGGGWDTEAFF.

V usage is TRBV11-2 and J usage is TRBJ1-6, with D hard to call. This CDR3 is 14 amino acids long. Germline V gives CDR1 SGHAT, CDR2 FQNNGV. The germline V and J ends were trimmed by 3 bases and 9 bases, with 12 bases remaining between them. CDR3 protein: CASSFQSLGSPLHF. The DNA of the CDR3 is TGTGCCAGCAGCTTCCAGTCTCTAGGTTCACCCCTCCACTTT.

The rearrangement joins TRBV7-3 to TRBJ2-2, with 10 bases lining up with TRBD1. V was clipped by 5 bases and J by 15 bases; unmatched bases: 6. The CDR3 sequence is 12 residues long. Looked up from germline, CDR1 is SGHTA and CDR2 is FQGTGA. The CDR3 DNA follows: TGTGCCAGCAGCACAGGGACAGGGGATTTGTTTTTT. Amino acids: CASSTGTGDLFF.

The chain employs TRBV25-1 and TRBJ1-2, with TRBD1 identical over 10 bases. The V segment lost 3 bases and the J segment 8 bases; nucleotides outside the gene matches: 9. The CDR3 sequence is 15 residues long. Germline CDR1 is MGHDK and CDR2 is SYGVNS. This CDR3 is CASSDGGQGRGGYTF. For the CDR3, the DNA is TGTGCCAGCAGTGATGGGGGACAGGGGAGAGGAGGCTACACCTTC.

J is TRBJ2-1 and V is TRBV11-2, with a tentative D call TRBD1 (5 bases). Per the germline V gene, CDR1 is SGHAT and CDR2 is FQNNGV. Between the trimmed V and J ends, which lost 3 bases and 0 bases, there was a span of 21 bases. The CDR3 length is 19 residues. CDR3 DNA: TGTGCCAGCAGCTTGGGCAGGGCCTCGAATTATCTCTCCTACAATGAGCAGTTCTTC. As protein: CASSLGRASNYLSYNEQFF. The complete variable domain, with remaining parts taken from reference TRBV11-2 and TRBJ2-1, reads EAGVAQSPRYKIIEKRQSVAFWCNPISGHATLYWYQQILGQGPKLLIQFQNNGVVDDSQLPKDRFSAERLKGVDSTLKIQPAKLEDSAVYLCASSLGRASNYLSYNEQFFGPGTRLTVL.

The chain is built from TRBV3-1 (or the pseudogene TRBV3-2) and TRBJ1-5; D ambiguous. This CDR3 contains 14 residues. V was shortened by 3 bases and J by 3 bases, with 9 bases between the two germline ends. Germline V lookup: CDR1 LGHDT, CDR2 YNNKEL (reference sequence). The CDR3 protein is CASSHGSPNQPQHF. The CDR3 bases are TGTGCCAGCAGCCATGGCAGTCCCAATCAGCCCCAGCATTTT.

This clone came up once. The chain recombines TRBV3-1 (or the pseudogene TRBV3-2) with TRBJ2-7; 13 positions agree with TRBD2. The V gene's germline CDR1 is LGHDT and CDR2 YNNKEL (reference sequence). CDR3 size: 13 residues. After removal of 3 bases from V and 9 bases from J, the junction contained 2 bases not matched to a gene. CDR3 DNA sequence: TGTGCCAGCAGCCAGAGGACTAGCGGGGGGCAGTACTTC. As protein: CASSQRTSGGQYF.

The chain joins TRBV6-5 to TRBJ2-5, with D perhaps TRBD2 (5 bases). The V gene lost 4 bases and the J gene lost 2 bases, with 11 bases spanning the gap. Germline lookup yields CDR1 MNHEY and CDR2 SVGAGI. The CDR3 consists of 14 residues. CDR3: CASSSQLEQETQYF. In DNA, the CDR3 is TGTGCCAGCAGTTCTCAACTAGAACAAGAGACCCAGTACTTC.

The chain employs TRBV5-1 and TRBJ1-1; D is possibly TRBD1 (5 bases). The CDR3 covers 14 residues. The germline V gene encodes CDR1 SGHRS and CDR2 YFSETQ. V lost 4 bases, J lost 3 bases, and 13 bases lay in between. CDR3 bases: TGCGCCAGCAGCGGCAGGGCCGGGGACACTGAAGCTTTCTTT. This gives the protein CASSGRAGDTEAFF.

The chain joins TRBV5-5 to TRBJ2-2; TRBD2 aligns across 16 bases. This CDR3 region has 19 residues. Losses at the gene ends were 1 base for V and 4 bases for J; bases not matched to a gene: 7. The germline V gene encodes CDR1 SGHKS and CDR2 YYEKEE (reference sequence). The CDR3 is CASSLLGTSGRAFTGELFF. The CDR3 nucleotides read TGTGCCAGCAGCTTGTTGGGGACTAGCGGGAGGGCCTTCACCGGGGAGCTGTTTTTT.

The genes are TRBV7-9 and TRBJ1-1; 8 bases match TRBD1. Germline V gene sequence: CDR1 SEHNR, CDR2 FQNEAQ (reference sequence). V gave up 5 bases and J gave up 4 bases; unmatched junction bases: 3. This CDR3 is 13 amino acids long. CDR3 in DNA: TGTGCCAGCAGCCCTACAGGGGGCACTGAAGCTTTCTTT. Translating gives CASSPTGGTEAFF. Supplemented by reference TRBV7-9 and TRBJ1-1, the full variable domain reads DTGVSQNPRHKITKRGQNVTFRCDPISEHNRLYWYRQTLGQGPEFLTYFQNEAQLEKSRLLSDRFSAERPKGSFSTLEIQRTEQGDSAMYLCASSPTGGTEAFFGQGTRLTVV.

The rearrangement links TRBV27 to TRBJ1-4; no clear D gene. With 4 bases removed from V and 2 bases from J, the gap between germline ends came to 8 bases. The CDR3 spans 14 residues. Per the germline V gene, CDR1 is MNHEY and CDR2 is SMNVEV (reference sequence). CDR3 coding DNA: TGTGCCAGCAGTTCCCCGGGGACTAATGAAAAACTGTTTTTT. This codes for CASSSPGTNEKLFF. Combining the CDR3 with reference TRBV27 and TRBJ1-4 gives the whole variable domain EAQVTQNPRYLITVTGKKLTVTCSQNMNHEYMSWYRQDPGLGLRQIYYSMNVEVTDKGDVPEGYKVSRKEKRNFPLILESPSPNQTSLYFCASSSPGTNEKLFFGSGTQLSVL.

The chain joins TRBV5-4 to TRBJ2-2; D gene uncertain. The V gene lost 1 base and the J gene lost 0 bases, with 10 bases spanning the gap. Germline V gene data show CDR1 as SGHNT and CDR2 as YYREEE (reference sequence). The CDR3 has 16 residues. The CDR3 protein is CASSLLRETNTGELFF. CDR3 in DNA: TGTGCCAGCAGCTTGTTACGCGAGACGAACACCGGGGAGCTGTTTTTT.

The chain couples TRBV7-2 to TRBJ2-1; 8 bases are shared with TRBD1. J was trimmed by 11 bases and V by 1 base; bases with no gene match: 10. The CDR3 covers 15 residues. Per germline, CDR1 SGHTA and CDR2 FQGNSA. The CDR3: CASSLGGTGRRKQFF. The CDR3, as DNA: TGTGCCAGCAGCTTAGGGGGGACAGGTAGAAGAAAGCAGTTCTTC.